This TCR beta chain was recovered during a study of control samples from healthy donors and cancer patients. This CDR3 is 15 amino acids long. V lost 1 base and J lost 0, with 6 bases in between. Germline loops: CDR1 MNHNS, CDR2 SASEGT. Only in-frame clones appear in the TCRdb table, and some are missing; sequencing was by immunoSEQ multiplex PCR. The table has about 100,000 clones, about 88% seen once. The sample comprised blood. This clonotype was obtained from a woman in her forties or fifties in good health. The rearrangement uses TRBV6-1 and TRBJ2-2; tentative D call: TRBD1 (5 bases). The CDR3 reads CASSEGRANTGELFF. Here the CDR3 DNA reads TGTGCCAGCAGTGAAGGCAGGGCGAACACCGGGGAGCTGTTTTTT.